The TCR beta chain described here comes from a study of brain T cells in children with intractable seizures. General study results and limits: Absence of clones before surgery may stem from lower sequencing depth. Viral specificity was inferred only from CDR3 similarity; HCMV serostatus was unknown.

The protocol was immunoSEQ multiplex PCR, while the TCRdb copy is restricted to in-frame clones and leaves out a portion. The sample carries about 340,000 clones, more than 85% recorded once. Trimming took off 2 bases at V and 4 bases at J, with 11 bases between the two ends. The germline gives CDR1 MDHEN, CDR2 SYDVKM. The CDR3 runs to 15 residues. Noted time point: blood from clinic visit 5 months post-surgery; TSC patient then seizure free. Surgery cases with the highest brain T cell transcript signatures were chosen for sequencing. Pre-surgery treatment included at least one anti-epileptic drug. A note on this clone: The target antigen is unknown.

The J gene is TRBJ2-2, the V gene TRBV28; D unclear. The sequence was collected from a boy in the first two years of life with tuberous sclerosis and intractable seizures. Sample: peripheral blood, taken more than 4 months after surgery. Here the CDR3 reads CASSLEGMTTGELFF. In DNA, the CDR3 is TGTGCCAGCAGTTTAGAAGGGATGACCACCGGGGAGCTGTTTTTT.